This record concerns one T cell receptor (beta chain) sequence. Data came from immunoSEQ multiplex PCR; TCRdb stores just in-frame clones and leaves some out. In the table there are tens of thousands of clones, 75% to 85% of which are singletons. The data were taken from a study of blood T cell repertoires in COVID-19. Overall study: From T cells, B-cell-depleted T cells, or PBMCs came the material, which was cDNA or gDNA.

V gave up 0 bases and J gave up 8 bases; unmatched junction bases: 5. This CDR3 has 15 amino acids. Germline CDR1 and CDR2: LNHNV and YYDKDF (reference sequence). The receptor was isolated from a human donor in a cohort sampled during active COVID-19. Sequenced input: peripheral blood. The genes are TRBV15 and TRBJ2-1; 9 bases fit TRBD2. The CDR3 DNA is TGTGCCACCAGCAGAGAGGGGCGGGAGGGGGATGAGCAGTTCTTC. As protein: CATSREGREGDEQFF.